One sample yielded the 23 T cell receptor beta chains listed below, sequenced in a study of blood T cell repertoires in COVID-19. The method was immunoSEQ multiplex PCR; TCRdb's version includes in-frame clones alone and lacks a portion of them. The data hold approximately 150,000 clones, with around 81% observed a single time. The sequenced material came from peripheral blood. The receptors here all came from a human donor in a cohort sampled during active COVID-19.

The genes are TRBV5-1 and TRBJ2-5; 10 bases are shared with TRBD2. The CDR3 totals 15 residues. V was pared by 0 bases and J by 5 bases, with 4 bases of the junction left unmatched. Per germline, CDR1 SGHRS and CDR2 YFSETQ. The CDR3 DNA sequence: TGCGCCAGCAGCTTGGGAGCGGGAGGGTCTGAGACCCAGTACTTC. Encoded protein: CASSLGAGGSETQYF.

The chain uses TRBV27 and TRBJ2-1; 9 bases line up with TRBD2. V shed 3 bases, J shed 7 bases, and the junction held 16 bases outside the gene matches. This CDR3 contains 18 residues. Germline-derived CDR1 and CDR2 are MNHEY and SMNVEV (reference sequence). CDR3: CASSFGRASGKVWNEQFF. The DNA of the CDR3 is TGTGCCAGCAGTTTTGGTCGTGCTAGCGGGAAGGTTTGGAATGAGCAGTTCTTC.

In this sample, this clone turned up once. The chain carries TRBV9 and TRBJ2-7, with D possibly matching TRBD2 (5 bases). CDR1 and CDR2 from the germline V gene are SGDLS and YYNGEE. V dropped 0 bases and J dropped 7 bases, with 17 bases sitting between them. This CDR3 is built from 15 residues. The CDR3 sequence: CASSVEPGISTEQYF. CDR3 DNA: TGTGCCAGCAGCGTAGAGCCGGGAATCTCTACGGAGCAGTACTTC.

The chain combines TRBV18 with TRBJ2-3; possible D gene TRBD2, 6 bases. Trimming shortened V by 4 bases and J by 2 bases, and 16 bases separated the two germline ends. CDR1 and CDR2 (germline): KGHSH, LQKENI. The CDR3 is 16 residues long. The CDR3: CASSRAGPGPTDTQYF. As DNA, the CDR3 is TGTGCCAGCTCACGGGCGGGGCCGGGACCCACAGATACGCAGTATTTT.

The genes are TRBV5-6 and TRBJ2-2, with TRBD1 identical over 8 bases. CDR1 and CDR2 (germline): SGHDT, YYEEEE. The CDR3 length is 16 residues. J gave up 1 base and V 4 bases, and 6 bases lay outside the gene matches. CDR3 in amino acids: CASSPRDRRNTGELFF. CDR3 in DNA: TGTGCCAGCAGCCCTAGGGACAGGCGGAACACCGGGGAGCTGTTTTTT.

CDR3 sequence: CASSLDGLGYTF. As DNA, the CDR3 is TGTGCCAGCAGCTTGGACGGTCTTGGCTACACCTTC. The chain carries TRBV5-4 and TRBJ1-2, with unresolved D. CDR1 is SGHNT and CDR2 is YYREEE in the germline V gene (reference sequence). The CDR3 loop spans 12 amino acids. V lost 0 bases to trimming and J lost 7 bases, with 7 bases between them.

The chain employs TRBV10-3 and TRBJ2-1; 8 bases map to TRBD1. Germline-derived CDR1 and CDR2 are ENHRY and SYGVKD. This CDR3 region has 16 residues. V shed 6 bases and J 1 base; nucleotides not matched to a gene: 8. This CDR3 is CAIRGTGPKSYNEQFF. The DNA for the CDR3 is TGTGCCATCAGGGGGACAGGCCCGAAGTCCTACAATGAGCAGTTCTTC.

The CDR3 protein is CASSPPSSQTLHF. The CDR3, as DNA: TGTGCCAGCTCACCACCGTCCAGTCAAACCCTCCACTTT. The V call is TRBV18, the J call TRBJ1-6, with unresolved D. Trimming left V 0 bases short and J 14 bases short, with 11 bases between. This CDR3 region has 13 residues. Per germline, CDR1 KGHSH and CDR2 LQKENI.

The chain links TRBV5-6 to TRBJ2-3; perhaps TRBD2 as D (7 bases). This CDR3 has 17 amino acids. Germline V CDR1 and CDR2: SGHDT, YYEEEE. V was trimmed by 4 bases and J by 0 bases, leaving 18 bases between them. This CDR3 reads CASSPRLGGPSTDTQYF. The DNA for the CDR3 is TGTGCCAGCAGCCCCCGACTCGGGGGGCCTAGCACAGATACGCAGTATTTT.

This chain uses TRBV3-1 (or the pseudogene TRBV3-2) with TRBJ1-1, with a tentative D call TRBD1 (6 bases). Germline CDR1 reads LGHDT; CDR2 reads YNNKEL (reference sequence). The CDR3 contains 17 residues. Trimming left V 6 bases short and J 0 bases short, with 20 bases between. CDR3 DNA sequence: TGTGCCAGCAGGGCCGAACTCGGACAGTCCATGAACACTGAAGCTTTCTTT. This codes for CASRAELGQSMNTEAFF.

In DNA form, the CDR3 reads TGCGCCAGCAGACAGGGTGTTGAGACCCAGTACTTC. It is translated as CASRQGVETQYF. J is TRBJ2-5 and V is TRBV5-1; the D gene is possibly TRBD1 (6 bases). V lost 5 bases and J 5 bases, leaving 10 bases between the germline ends. The CDR3 has 12 residues. Germline lookup yields CDR1 SGHRS and CDR2 YFSETQ. The variable domain in full, with the rest retrieved from reference TRBV5-1 and TRBJ2-5, is KAGVTQTPRYLIKTRGQQVTLSCSPISGHRSVSWYQQTPGQGLQFLFEYFSETQRNKGNFPGRFSGRQFSNSRSEMNVSTLELGDSALYLCASRQGVETQYFGPGTRLLVL.

V usage is TRBV11-2 and J usage is TRBJ2-7; 8 positions match TRBD2. V was pared by 7 bases and J by 5 bases, with 10 bases of the junction left unmatched. The CDR3 consists of 14 residues. Germline CDR1 and CDR2: SGHAT and FQNNGV. CDR3 sequence (DNA): TGTGCCAGCACCCAGGGTAGCGGGATCAACGAGCAGTACTTC. Translation: CASTQGSGINEQYF.

The chain has TRBV27 and TRBJ1-2; TRBD1 matches 8 bases. Trimming took 5 bases from V and 2 from J; bases not matched to a gene: 7. Germline V gives CDR1 MNHEY, CDR2 SMNVEV (reference sequence). There are 15 residues in the CDR3. CDR3 residues: CASSHRQGLNYGYTF. Here the CDR3 DNA reads TGTGCCAGCAGTCATCGACAGGGGTTGAACTATGGCTACACCTTC.

This chain connects TRBV28 to TRBJ2-7; 14 nucleotides match TRBD2. V shed 4 bases and J 6 bases; nucleotides not matched to a gene: 8. The CDR3 is 16 residues long. Looked up from germline, CDR1 is MDHEN and CDR2 is SYDVKM. The CDR3 sequence is CASSSLPGLAGGEQYF. As DNA, the CDR3 is TGTGCCAGCAGTTCTCTCCCCGGACTAGCGGGAGGCGAGCAGTACTTC.

This clone came up once. The chain employs TRBV6-2 or TRBV6-3 and TRBJ2-5, with 13 bases that match TRBD2. The CDR3 extends over 18 amino acids. V shed 5 bases, J shed 2 bases, and the junction held 11 bases outside the gene matches. CDR1 MNHEY and CDR2 SVGEGT come from the germline V gene. The CDR3 DNA sequence: TGTGCCAGCAGTAAACGGACTAGCGGGAGAGCGACTCAAGAGACCCAGTACTTC. Translated, it gives CASSKRTSGRATQETQYF.

The chain links TRBV11-2 to TRBJ2-7; TRBD2 aligns across 13 bases. The V gene end was trimmed by 5 bases and the J gene end by 2 bases; junction bases not matched to a gene: 12. The CDR3 is 18 amino acids. Per the germline V gene, CDR1 is SGHAT and CDR2 is FQNNGV. The CDR3 protein is CASSHPGLAGVVAYEQYF. The CDR3, as DNA: TGTGCCAGCAGCCACCCTGGACTAGCGGGAGTCGTGGCCTACGAGCAGTACTTC.

The chain is built from TRBV6-5 and TRBJ2-7; D unclear. Germline V gene data show CDR1 as MNHEY and CDR2 as SVGAGI. V shed 3 bases and J shed 6 bases, with 21 bases lying between them. The CDR3 is 16 residues long. The CDR3 region has the DNA TGTGCCAGCAGTTATTCCTATCGGTCGATTCCTGGCGAGCAGTACTTC. Translation gives CASSYSYRSIPGEQYF.

V is TRBV13 and J is TRBJ2-7; 8 bases align to TRBD1. Trimming at V came to 4 bases and at J to 5 bases, leaving 4 bases not matched to a gene. The CDR3 sequence is 13 residues long. Germline V gene data show CDR1 as PRHDT and CDR2 as FYEKMQ (reference sequence). The CDR3 here is CASSWDRYDEQYF. CDR3 sequence (DNA): TGTGCCAGCAGCTGGGACAGGTACGACGAGCAGTACTTC. The full variable domain, with the rest looked up from reference TRBV13 and TRBJ2-7, is AAGVIQSPRHLIKEKRETATLKCYPIPRHDTVYWYQQGPGQDPQFLISFYEKMQSDKGSIPDRFSAQQFSDYHSELNMSSLELGDSALYFCASSWDRYDEQYFGPGTRLTVT.

Turning to this clone: Sequence at one end of the junction differs from germline and may be a read error. The V and J genes are TRBV7-9 and TRBJ1-2; 8 bases are a match to TRBD1. Per germline, CDR1 SEHNR and CDR2 FQNEAQ (reference sequence). This CDR3 comprises 12 residues. CDR3 in DNA: TGTGCCAGCAGCAGACCCCGGGACAGGAGTCCCTTC. The encoded protein is CASSRPRDRSPF. The whole variable domain, remainder taken from reference TRBV7-9 and TRBJ1-2, is DTGVSQNPRHKITKRGQNVTFRCDPISEHNRLYWYRQTLGQGPEFLTYFQNEAQLEKSRLLSDRFSAERPKGSFSTLEIQRTEQGDSAMYLCASSRPRDRSPFGSGTRLTVV.

J is TRBJ2-2 and V is TRBV19; 9 nucleotides agree with TRBD1. Per the germline V gene, CDR1 is LNHDA and CDR2 is SQIVND (reference sequence). Trimming took 3 bases from V and 2 from J; bases not matched to a gene: 7. CDR3 length: 17 residues. In DNA, the CDR3 is TGTGCCAGTAGTATCTCGACAGGGGGTAGAAACACCGGGGAGCTGTTTTTT. Its protein is CASSISTGGRNTGELFF. Together with reference TRBV19 and TRBJ2-2, the CDR3 gives the full variable domain: DGGITQSPKYLFRKEGQNVTLSCEQNLNHDAMYWYRQDPGQGLRLIYYSQIVNDFQKGDIAEGYSVSREKKESFPLTVTSAQKNPTAFYLCASSISTGGRNTGELFFGEGSRLTVL.

The rearrangement links TRBV5-1 to TRBJ2-5; the D gene is possibly TRBD1 (7 bases). This CDR3 is built from 15 residues. The germline gives CDR1 SGHRS, CDR2 YFSETQ. Trimming took 0 bases from V and 5 from J, leaving 14 bases between them. CDR3 sequence reads: CASSLGLQGRETQYF. CDR3 DNA sequence: TGCGCCAGCAGCTTGGGGCTACAGGGGAGGGAGACCCAGTACTTC.

V gene TRBV11-2 combines with J gene TRBJ2-5; a possible D gene is TRBD2 (5 bases). The V and J ends lost 1 base and 2 bases respectively, with 14 bases between them. Per germline, CDR1 SGHAT and CDR2 FQNNGV. The CDR3 is made up of 16 amino acids. The DNA for the CDR3 is TGTGCCAGCAGCTTAGCTTGGGGTGGCGGGCAAGAGACCCAGTACTTC. Its protein is CASSLAWGGGQETQYF.

This clone was observed a single time. V usage is TRBV25-1 and J usage is TRBJ2-7; 7 bases fit TRBD2. CDR1 and CDR2 (germline): MGHDK, SYGVNS. The CDR3 contains 15 residues. V was clipped by 3 bases and J by 0 bases; unmatched bases: 5. DNA of the CDR3: TGTGCCAGCAGTGACCTTAGCGGGCTCTCCTACGAGCAGTACTTC. Amino acids: CASSDLSGLSYEQYF.